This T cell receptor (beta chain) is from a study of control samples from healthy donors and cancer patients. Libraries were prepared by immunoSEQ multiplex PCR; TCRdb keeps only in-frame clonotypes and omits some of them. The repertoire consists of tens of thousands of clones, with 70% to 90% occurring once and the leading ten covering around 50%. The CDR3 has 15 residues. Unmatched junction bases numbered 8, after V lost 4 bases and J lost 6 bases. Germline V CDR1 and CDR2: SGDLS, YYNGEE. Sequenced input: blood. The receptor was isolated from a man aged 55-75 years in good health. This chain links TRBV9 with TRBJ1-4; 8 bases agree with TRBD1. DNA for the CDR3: TGTGCCAGCAGCCCTGGTCTGACAGGGGATGAAAAACTGTTTTTT. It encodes CASSPGLTGDEKLFF.